By share, the clone carrying this T cell receptor (beta chain) counts as medium-sized. Treatment defined: randomized to nivolumab then ipilimumab (arm A) or the reverse (arm B). Patients had received no earlier DNA-damaging chemotherapy. Live CD3+CD8+ CD19− CD56− cells were sorted from PBMCs. This CDR3 has 13 amino acids. V dropped 4 bases and J dropped 4 bases, with 11 bases sitting between them. Germline V gene lookup returns CDR1 SGHRS and CDR2 YFSETQ. Method: immunoSEQ multiplex PCR; TCRdb's copy keeps in-frame clones and lacks some. The profile covers fewer than 35,000 clones, with 75% to 90% appearing a single time and roughly a fifth taken by the ten largest. These data come from a study of sequential checkpoint blockade in melanoma. At the level of the study: First-line arms were nivolumab then ipilimumab, or the reverse, randomized 1:1. Maintenance nivolumab came after either treatment sequence.

The sequence was obtained from a human donor with melanoma. The material sequenced was CD8+ T cells sorted from blood (inferred from file names), taken from a patient given nivolumab and ipilimumab in sequence. The genes are TRBV5-1 and TRBJ1-1; tentatively, D is TRBD1 (6 bases). The CDR3 loop reads CASSPPDSTEAFF. In nucleotides, the CDR3 is TGCGCCAGCAGCCCCCCGGACAGCACTGAAGCTTTCTTT.